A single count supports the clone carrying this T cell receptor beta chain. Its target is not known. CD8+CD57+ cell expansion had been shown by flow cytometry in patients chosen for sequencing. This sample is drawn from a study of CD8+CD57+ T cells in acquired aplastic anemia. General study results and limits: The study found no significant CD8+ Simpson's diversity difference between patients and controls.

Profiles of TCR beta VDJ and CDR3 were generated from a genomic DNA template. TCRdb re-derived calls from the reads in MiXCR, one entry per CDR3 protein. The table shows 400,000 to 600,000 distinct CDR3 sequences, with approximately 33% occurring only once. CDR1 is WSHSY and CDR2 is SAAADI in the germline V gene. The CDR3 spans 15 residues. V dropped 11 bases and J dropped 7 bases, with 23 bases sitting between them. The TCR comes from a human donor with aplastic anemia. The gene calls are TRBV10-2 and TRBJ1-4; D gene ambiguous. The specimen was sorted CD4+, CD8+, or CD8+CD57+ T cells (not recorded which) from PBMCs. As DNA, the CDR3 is TGCGCCGGAAGCAGGAAAGGTGTTCCCGGTGAAAAACTGTTTTTT. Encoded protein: CAGSRKGVPGEKLFF.